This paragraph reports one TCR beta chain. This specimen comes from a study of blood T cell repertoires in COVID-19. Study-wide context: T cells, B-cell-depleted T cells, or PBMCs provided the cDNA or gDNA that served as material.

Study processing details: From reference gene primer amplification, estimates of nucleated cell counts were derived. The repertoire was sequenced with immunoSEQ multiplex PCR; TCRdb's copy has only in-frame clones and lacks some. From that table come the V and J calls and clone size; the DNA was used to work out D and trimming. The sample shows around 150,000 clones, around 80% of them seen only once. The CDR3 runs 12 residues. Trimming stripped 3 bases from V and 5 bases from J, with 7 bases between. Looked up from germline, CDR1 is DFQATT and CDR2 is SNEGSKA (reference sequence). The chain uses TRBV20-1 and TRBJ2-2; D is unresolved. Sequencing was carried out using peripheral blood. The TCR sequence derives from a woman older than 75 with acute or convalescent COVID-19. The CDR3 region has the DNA TGCAGTGCTAGTCTGGAGACCGGGGAGCTGTTTTTT. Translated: CSASLETGELFF.